The following is a T cell receptor beta chain sequence with its context. Its matching antigen is unknown. Amplification used 60 Vbeta primers and 13 Jbeta primers. TCRdb's table, derived via immunoSEQ multiplex PCR, lists solely in-frame clones and lacks some. This sample has some 160,000 clones, with around 78% found just once. The CDR3 length is 12 residues. Trimming took 4 bases from V and 8 from J, leaving 6 bases between them. Germline-derived CDR1 and CDR2 are SGHVS and FNYEAQ. The record originates from a study of cytomegalovirus exposure and HLA in healthy donors. Study information: HLA-typed donors were the source of about 85 million unique TCRs, which an early data release held. Notes on the study in general: Later work found most CMV-associated TCR beta chains apparently HLA-restricted. Across all donors, roughly uniform sequencing depth was an assumption of the presence/absence analyses. TCR beta chains numbering some 160 were designated cytomegalovirus-associated.

This sequence joins TRBV7-6 and TRBJ1-6; D is unresolved. This clonotype originated in a woman in her 40s in good health and CMV-seronegative. The material sequenced was PBMCs. CDR3 in DNA: TGTGCCAGCAGCTCCTTCTATTCACCCCTCCACTTT. Protein: CASSSFYSPLHF.